This T cell receptor (beta chain) was recorded in a study of T cell repertoires in cytomegalovirus infection. The V gene's germline CDR1 is SEHNR and CDR2 FQNEAQ (reference sequence). The CDR3 extends over 14 amino acids. The V end lost 7 bases, the J end lost 1 base, and 13 bases lay between the germline ends. Each CDR3 protein gets one entry after TCRdb re-called the reads with MiXCR. The sample has about 180,000 distinct CDR3 sequences, about a sixth seen once. In this sample, this clonotype turned up a few times. The sample taken for sequencing was CD8+ T cells from PBMCs. The chain carries TRBV7-9 and TRBJ1-1, with no clear D. This clonotype was sampled from a human donor in good health (CMV status not recorded). Some clones in this sample may be carry-over from other donors' samples. Here the CDR3 reads CASMDLLKNTEAFF. The CDR3 region has the DNA TGTGCCAGCATGGACTTACTAAAGAACACTGAAGCTTTCTTT. The entire variable domain, with the rest obtained from reference TRBV7-9 and TRBJ1-1, is as follows: DTGVSQNPRHKITKRGQNVTFRCDPISEHNRLYWYRQTLGQGPEFLTYFQNEAQLEKSRLLSDRFSAERPKGSFSTLEIQRTEQGDSAMYLCASMDLLKNTEAFFGQGTRLTVV.